Below are 30 T cell receptor beta chains sequenced from a single sample in a study of blood T cell repertoires in COVID-19 (TCRdb year 2020). Library construction relied on the immunoSEQ multiplex PCR assay. TCRdb obtained this table from immuneACCESS and retained in-frame rearrangements with V and J assigned. These tables miss some clones; where compared with another copy, unresolved V genes account for less than half of the shortfall, and the remainder is unexplained. In this sample the table shows 200,000 to 250,000 clones, 70% to 90% of which occur a single time. The ten largest clones add up to around 0.8% of the sample. The sample consisted of PBMCs or T cells enriched from blood (not recorded which). The receptors were gathered from a man in his forties or fifties who had been exposed to COVID-19.

This chain links TRBV29-1 with TRBJ1-2, with a tentative D call TRBD1 (5 bases). V lost 7 bases and J lost 6, with 18 bases in between. CDR1 and CDR2 (germline): SQVTM, ANQGSEA. The CDR3 extends over 13 amino acids. CDR3 coding DNA: TGCAGCGCCCAACCCGCGGGGGTTAATGGCTACACCTTC. Protein sequence: CSAQPAGVNGYTF.

J is TRBJ2-5 and V is TRBV6-4, with 8 positions matching TRBD1. This CDR3 has 14 amino acids. V gave up 2 bases and J gave up 5 bases; unmatched junction bases: 4. Looked up from germline, CDR1 is MRHNA and CDR2 is SNTAGT. In DNA, the CDR3 is TGTGCCAGCAGTGACGGACAGGGCCGGGAGACCCAGTACTTC. Residues: CASSDGQGRETQYF.

V gene TRBV5-1 combines with J gene TRBJ2-3; TRBD2 agrees at 7 bases. The V segment lost 1 base and the J segment 0 bases; nucleotides outside the gene matches: 8. CDR3 size: 17 residues. The V gene's germline CDR1 is SGHRS and CDR2 YFSETQ. This CDR3 is CASSLSAGSPSTDTQYF. The CDR3 nucleotides read TGCGCCAGCAGCTTGTCAGCGGGGTCCCCTAGCACAGATACGCAGTATTTT.

The chain employs TRBV19 and TRBJ2-2; D is uncertain. Germline values: CDR1 LNHDA, CDR2 SQIVND (reference sequence). Trimming took off 5 bases at V and 9 bases at J, with 10 bases between the two ends. The CDR3 sequence is 12 residues long. As DNA, the CDR3 is TGTGCCAGTAGTGGAACAGCCAGGGAGCTGTTTTTT. Translating gives CASSGTARELFF.

The chain couples TRBV7-2 to TRBJ1-1; TRBD1 might be the D (6 bases). This CDR3 is 14 amino acids long. With 2 bases removed from V and 8 bases from J, the gap between germline ends came to 15 bases. Per the germline V gene, CDR1 is SGHTA and CDR2 is FQGNSA. The CDR3 sequence: CASSLMRGQTEAFF. Here the CDR3 DNA reads TGTGCCAGCAGCTTAATGCGGGGGCAGACGGAAGCTTTCTTT.

The chain recombines TRBV14 with TRBJ1-3, with 9 positions matching TRBD1. Germline trimming cut 2 bases from V and 0 bases from J; bases unmatched to any gene: 5. The CDR3 sequence is 17 residues long. Germline CDR1 reads SGHDN; CDR2 reads FVKESK. CDR3: CASSQRTGAFSGNTIYF. CDR3 nucleotides: TGTGCCAGCAGCCAACGGACAGGGGCCTTCTCTGGAAACACCATATATTTT.

In this sample, this clone turned up a few times. The gene calls are TRBV10-3 and TRBJ1-6; 7 bases are shared with TRBD1. The CDR3 is made up of 13 amino acids. Germline loops: CDR1 ENHRY, CDR2 SYGVKD. V gave up 4 bases and J gave up 9 bases; unmatched junction bases: 3. The CDR3 coding sequence is TGTGCCATCAGTGGAGGGGGCAGTTCACCCCTCCACTTT. Its protein is CAISGGGSSPLHF.

The chain employs TRBV18 and TRBJ2-3; no definite D call. This CDR3 comprises 12 residues. CDR1 is KGHSH and CDR2 is LQKENI in the germline V gene. V lost 5 bases, J lost 6 bases, and 9 bases lay in between. This CDR3 reads CASSSTPDTQYF. CDR3 in DNA: TGTGCCAGCTCATCAACACCGGATACGCAGTATTTT.

The gene calls are TRBV11-2 and TRBJ2-1; 11 nucleotides match TRBD2. The CDR3 runs to 18 residues. The V and J ends lost 5 bases and 9 bases, in that order; junction bases with no gene match: 18. Germline assignment: CDR1 SGHAT and CDR2 FQNNGV. In DNA form, the CDR3 reads TGTGCCAGCAGCCCCCCTCGGGGTAGCGGGAGGGCTAGGTCTGAGCAGTTCTTC. Residues: CASSPPRGSGRARSEQFF.

The chain uses TRBV11-3 and TRBJ1-2; 7 nucleotides agree with TRBD1. The CDR3 extends over 15 amino acids. Germline V CDR1 and CDR2: SGHNT, YENEEA. V was pared by 5 bases and J by 3 bases, with 9 bases of the junction left unmatched. The CDR3, as DNA: TGTGCCAGCAGCCCGAGAGGGGGCGCGTACTATGGCTACACCTTC. Its protein product is CASSPRGGAYYGYTF.

The chain links TRBV28 to TRBJ1-2, with D possibly matching TRBD1 (6 bases). V lost 2 bases and J 8 bases, leaving 15 bases between the germline ends. This CDR3 contains 14 residues. Germline V gene lookup returns CDR1 MDHEN and CDR2 SYDVKM. The CDR3 DNA follows: TGTGCCAGCAGTTTAATGCCCAGGGGCGTGGGCTACACCTTC. This codes for CASSLMPRGVGYTF.

The chain carries TRBV30 and TRBJ2-1; 8 bases are shared with TRBD2. This CDR3 has 14 residues. CDR1 is GTSNPN and CDR2 is SVGIG in the germline V gene (reference sequence). Unmatched junction bases numbered 3, after V lost 1 base and J lost 4 bases. Here the CDR3 DNA reads TGTGCCTGGAGTGACGGGGGGGCTTACAATGAGCAGTTCTTC. It specifies CAWSDGGAYNEQFF. Full variable domain (outside the CDR3, taken from reference TRBV30 and TRBJ2-1): SQTIHQWPATLVQPVGSPLSLECTVEGTSNPNLYWYRQAAGRGLQLLFYSVGIGQISSEVPQNLSASRPQDRQFILSSKKLLLSDSGFYLCAWSDGGAYNEQFFGPGTRLTVL.

The gene calls are TRBV5-1 and TRBJ2-3, with 10 nucleotides matching TRBD2. V shed 5 bases and J 6 bases; nucleotides not matched to a gene: 6. From germline, CDR1 is SGHRS and CDR2 YFSETQ. The CDR3 loop spans 14 amino acids. CDR3 residues: CASSPGTSVDTQYF. As DNA, the CDR3 is TGCGCCAGCAGTCCCGGGACTAGCGTGGATACGCAGTATTTT.

V gene TRBV28 combines with J gene TRBJ1-2, with D unresolved. This CDR3 has 13 residues. Trimming cost V 6 bases and J 4 bases, with 12 bases left between them. CDR1 and CDR2 (germline): MDHEN, SYDVKM. This CDR3 is CASRSPSGYGYTF. The CDR3 DNA follows: TGTGCCAGCAGGTCGCCCTCCGGCTATGGCTACACCTTC.

CDR3 protein: CASSSQTGQNTEAFF. CDR3 bases: TGCGCCAGCAGCTCCCAGACAGGCCAGAACACTGAAGCTTTCTTT. The V gene is TRBV5-1, the J gene TRBJ1-1; a weak D match, TRBD1 (6 bases). The V and J ends lost 3 bases and 1 base respectively, with 13 bases between them. CDR3 length: 15 amino acids. Germline-derived CDR1 and CDR2 are SGHRS and YFSETQ.

This sequence joins TRBV5-1 and TRBJ2-1, with 8 bases identical to TRBD2. The germline CDR1 and CDR2 sequences are SGHRS and YFSETQ. The CDR3 length is 14 residues. Trimming removed 0 bases from V and 8 bases from J; junction bases left unmatched: 4. CDR3 sequence reads: CASSLASGYHEQFF. Written as DNA, the CDR3 is TGCGCCAGCAGCTTGGCTAGCGGGTATCATGAGCAGTTCTTC.

The chain links TRBV14 to TRBJ2-2; D possibly corresponds to TRBD2 (7 bases). V shed 4 bases and J shed 7 bases, with 13 bases lying between them. The length of the CDR3 is 14 residues. Germline-derived CDR1 and CDR2 are SGHDN and FVKESK. DNA for the CDR3: TGTGCCAGCAGCCTTCCGGGGGGCTACGGGGAGCTGTTTTTT. Its translation is CASSLPGGYGELFF.

V gene TRBV5-1 combines with J gene TRBJ2-2, with TRBD1 as a possible D gene (5 bases). Trimming removed 6 bases at V and 1 base at J, with 16 bases between. This CDR3 has 16 residues. CDR1 is SGHRS, CDR2 YFSETQ, per germline. As DNA, the CDR3 is TGCGCCAGCAAAACGGGCAGGGTGATGAACACCGGGGAGCTGTTTTTT. Protein: CASKTGRVMNTGELFF.

This chain connects TRBV7-6 to TRBJ2-1; 9 bases align to TRBD2. V trimming: 8 bases; J trimming: 10 bases; junction bases outside the gene matches: 15. This CDR3 comprises 15 residues. From germline, CDR1 is SGHVS and CDR2 FNYEAQ. CDR3 nucleotide sequence: TGTGCCAGCCTGGAGCGGCGGGGGGGCCTTTTGGAGCAGTTCTTC. It yields the protein CASLERRGGLLEQFF.

The chain employs TRBV5-8 and TRBJ1-5, with 9 bases identical to TRBD1. CDR1 and CDR2 (germline): SGHTS, YDEGEE. This CDR3 is built from 14 residues. Losses at the gene ends were 4 bases for V and 4 bases for J; bases not matched to a gene: 3. The CDR3 sequence: CASSPGQGNQPQHF. The CDR3 DNA sequence: TGTGCCAGCAGCCCGGGACAGGGTAATCAGCCCCAGCATTTT. The whole variable domain, filled in from reference TRBV5-8 and TRBJ1-5, reads EAGVTQSPTHLIKTRGQQATLRCSPISGHTSVYWYQQALGLGLQFLLWYDEGEERNRGNFPPRFSGRQFPNYSSELNVNALELEDSALYLCASSPGQGNQPQHFGDGTRLSIL.

V usage is TRBV5-1 and J usage is TRBJ2-5; 10 bases line up with TRBD2. Germline loops: CDR1 SGHRS, CDR2 YFSETQ. V shed 5 bases and J 0 bases; nucleotides not matched to a gene: 7. CDR3 length: 16 amino acids. The CDR3 loop is CASSYLAGAYQETQYF. For the CDR3, the DNA is TGCGCCAGCAGTTATCTAGCGGGGGCGTACCAAGAGACCCAGTACTTC.

This chain joins TRBV24-1 and TRBJ2-3; TRBD2 matches 11 bases. CDR1 and CDR2 from the germline V gene are KGHDR and SFDVKD. With 6 bases clipped from V and 5 bases from J, the junction kept 6 bases outside the gene matches. The CDR3 spans 15 residues. This CDR3 is CATSQPGLAVDTQYF. CDR3 bases: TGTGCCACCAGTCAACCGGGACTAGCGGTAGATACGCAGTATTTT.

The rearrangement joins TRBV5-1 to TRBJ2-4; 7 bases agree with TRBD2. Germline loops: CDR1 SGHRS, CDR2 YFSETQ. This CDR3 is built from 14 residues. Trimming at V came to 6 bases and at J to 0 bases, leaving 3 bases not matched to a gene. The CDR3 coding sequence is TGCGCCAGCAAGGGAGGGGTAGCCAAAAACATTCAGTACTTC. Its translation is CASKGGVAKNIQYF.

J is TRBJ1-6 and V is TRBV7-9; the match to TRBD1 covers 12 bases. CDR1 and CDR2 from the germline V gene are SEHNR and FQNEAQ (reference sequence). The CDR3 covers 14 residues. The V and J ends lost 4 bases and 15 bases, in that order; junction bases with no gene match: 7. In DNA form, the CDR3 reads TGTGCCAGCAGCTGGGGGACAGGGGGCGTTCGCCTCCACTTT. Residues: CASSWGTGGVRLHF. The variable domain in full, with the rest retrieved from reference TRBV7-9 and TRBJ1-6, is DTGVSQNPRHKITKRGQNVTFRCDPISEHNRLYWYRQTLGQGPEFLTYFQNEAQLEKSRLLSDRFSAERPKGSFSTLEIQRTEQGDSAMYLCASSWGTGGVRLHFGNGTRLTVT.

V usage is TRBV5-1 and J usage is TRBJ1-1, with D uncertain. CDR3 size: 15 residues. Trimming took off 4 bases at V and 4 bases at J, with 17 bases between the two ends. CDR1 is SGHRS and CDR2 is YFSETQ in the germline V gene. CDR3 region: CASSQIGSAVTEAFF. DNA for the CDR3: TGCGCCAGCAGCCAAATTGGTAGCGCGGTCACTGAAGCTTTCTTT.

The V and J genes are TRBV4-2 and TRBJ1-5; the match to TRBD1 covers 9 bases. CDR1 is LGHNA, CDR2 YNFKEQ, per germline. This CDR3 region has 18 residues. The junction had 11 bases not matched to a gene; V was cut back by 0 bases and J by 5 bases. CDR3 nucleotide sequence: TGTGCCAGCAGCCAAGATCCGATCGGGACAGGGATTTATCAGCCCCAGCATTTT. As protein: CASSQDPIGTGIYQPQHF.

This chain uses TRBV19 with TRBJ1-1; the D is unclear. Germline V gene sequence: CDR1 LNHDA, CDR2 SQIVND (reference sequence). The CDR3 length is 12 residues. Trimming took 5 bases from V and 4 from J, leaving 8 bases between them. The CDR3 here is CASSQAFTEAFF. The CDR3 DNA follows: TGTGCCAGTAGTCAGGCTTTCACTGAAGCTTTCTTT.

The rearrangement uses TRBV11-2 and TRBJ2-7; 11 bases agree with TRBD2. J was trimmed by 7 bases and V by 1 base; bases with no gene match: 9. The germline gives CDR1 SGHAT, CDR2 FQNNGV. This CDR3 has 16 amino acids. For the CDR3, the DNA is TGTGCCAGCAGCTTAGTATCCACTAGCGGGAGTTGGGAGCAGTACGTC. Protein: CASSLVSTSGSWEQYV.

CDR3 region: CASSSLAVNTDTQYF. The CDR3 DNA reads TGTGCCAGCAGCTCACTAGCGGTTAACACAGATACGCAGTATTTT. The chain uses TRBV11-2 and TRBJ2-3, with 8 bases fitting TRBD2. From germline, CDR1 is SGHAT and CDR2 FQNNGV. CDR3 length: 15 amino acids. J lost 2 bases, V lost 4 bases, and 5 bases had no gene match.

The chain recombines TRBV7-3 with TRBJ2-1, with D possibly matching TRBD2 (5 bases). From germline, CDR1 is SGHTA and CDR2 FQGTGA. This CDR3 contains 15 residues. Trimming removed 5 bases at V and 4 bases at J, with 15 bases between. The CDR3 is CASSRGNPRYNEQFF. The DNA for the CDR3 is TGTGCCAGCAGCCGAGGGAACCCTCGATACAATGAGCAGTTCTTC.